This TCR beta chain is from a study of shared clonotypes between healthy human individuals. In the study overall: Each donor contributed plates that comprised three CD4 naive, three CD4 memory, two CD8 naive and one CD8 memory.

Looked up from germline, CDR1 is SGHAT and CDR2 is FQNNGV. The CDR3 has 15 amino acids. The V and J ends lost 6 bases and 5 bases respectively, with 17 bases between them. Comment on this clone: Its matching antigen is unknown.

Free of recent acute infections or vaccinations, the donors were healthy HIV-negative adults. Approximately 200 ng DNA, tens of thousands of T cell genomes, went into each sorted-subset replicate PCR. Profiled with immunoSEQ multiplex PCR; TCRdb holds only in-frame clones, not every one. Among more than 550,000 clones listed, around 70% were seen once. Study results and limitations: The small donor group covered limited genetic and exposure diversity.

Sequencing input: memory CD4+ T cells sorted from blood. Subset reported: CD45RA-negative fraction. The sequence was obtained from a woman aged 25 to 39 in good health. The gene calls are TRBV11-2 and TRBJ2-1, with D possibly matching TRBD1 (6 bases). The DNA of the CDR3 is TGTGCCAGCAGACATCCGGGACAAGGCAACAATGAGCAGTTCTTC. Protein sequence: CASRHPGQGNNEQFF.